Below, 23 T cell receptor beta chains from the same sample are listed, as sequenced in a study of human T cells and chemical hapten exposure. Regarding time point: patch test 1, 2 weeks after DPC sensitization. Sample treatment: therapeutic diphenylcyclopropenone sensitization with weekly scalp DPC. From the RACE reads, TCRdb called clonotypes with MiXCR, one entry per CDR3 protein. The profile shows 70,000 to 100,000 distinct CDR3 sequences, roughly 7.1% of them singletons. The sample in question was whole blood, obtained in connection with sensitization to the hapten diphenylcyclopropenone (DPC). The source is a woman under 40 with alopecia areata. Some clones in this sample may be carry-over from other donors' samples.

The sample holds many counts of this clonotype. The CDR3: CATKGDTDTQYF. CDR3 nucleotide sequence: TGTGCCACCAAGGGCGACACAGATACGCAGTATTTT. This sequence joins TRBV24-1 and TRBJ2-3; D unclear. Germline CDR1 is KGHDR and CDR2 is SFDVKD. Between the trimmed V and J ends, which lost 8 bases and 2 bases, there was a span of 7 bases. The CDR3 extends over 12 amino acids.

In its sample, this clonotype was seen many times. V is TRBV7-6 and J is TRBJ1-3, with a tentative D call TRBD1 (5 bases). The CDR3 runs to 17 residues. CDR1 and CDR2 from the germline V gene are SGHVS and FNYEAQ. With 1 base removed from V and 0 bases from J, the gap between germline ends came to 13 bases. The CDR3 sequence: CASSLEVTGSSGNTIYF. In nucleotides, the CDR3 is TGTGCCAGCAGCTTAGAGGTAACAGGCAGCTCTGGAAACACCATATATTTT.

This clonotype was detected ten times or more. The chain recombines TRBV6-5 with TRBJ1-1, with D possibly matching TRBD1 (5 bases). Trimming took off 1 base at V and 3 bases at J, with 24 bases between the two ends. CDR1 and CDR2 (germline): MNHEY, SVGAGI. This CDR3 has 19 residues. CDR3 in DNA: TGTGCCAGCAGTTACTTCTTCGGACGAACGGGGGGTTCCGACACTGAAGCTTTCTTT. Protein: CASSYFFGRTGGSDTEAFF.

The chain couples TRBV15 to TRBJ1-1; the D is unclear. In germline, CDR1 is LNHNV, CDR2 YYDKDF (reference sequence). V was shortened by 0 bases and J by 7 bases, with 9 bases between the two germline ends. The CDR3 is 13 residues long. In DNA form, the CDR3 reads TGTGCCACCAGCAGAGAACGGCAAAATGAAGCTTTCTTT. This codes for CATSRERQNEAFF.

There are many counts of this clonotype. The CDR3 coding sequence is TGTGCCAGCACGCAACAGGGGGTTGGTCAGCCCCAGCATTTT. As protein: CASTQQGVGQPQHF. The chain couples TRBV12-3 or TRBV12-4 to TRBJ1-5, with 8 bases matching TRBD1. The CDR3 covers 14 residues. The V gene end was trimmed by 7 bases and the J gene end by 6 bases; junction bases not matched to a gene: 8.

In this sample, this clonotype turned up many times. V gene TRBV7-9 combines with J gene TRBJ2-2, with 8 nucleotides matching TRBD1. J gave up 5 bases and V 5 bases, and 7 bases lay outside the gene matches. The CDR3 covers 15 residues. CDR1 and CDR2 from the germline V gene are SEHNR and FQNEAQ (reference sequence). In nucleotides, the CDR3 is TGTGCCAGCAGCCCGCGGGACAGGATTACCGGGGAGCTGTTTTTT. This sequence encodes CASSPRDRITGELFF.

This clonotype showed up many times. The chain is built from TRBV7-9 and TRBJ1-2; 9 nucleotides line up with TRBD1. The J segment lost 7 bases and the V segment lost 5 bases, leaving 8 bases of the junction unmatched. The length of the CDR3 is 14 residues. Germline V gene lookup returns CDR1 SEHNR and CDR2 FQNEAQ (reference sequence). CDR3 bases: TGTGCCAGCAGCACACCGGGACAGGGCCCTGGCTACACCTTC. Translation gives CASSTPGQGPGYTF.

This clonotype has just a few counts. Here the CDR3 reads CASSYGTGIRSENSPLHF. In nucleotides, the CDR3 is TGTGCCAGCAGTTACGGGACAGGAATAAGATCGGAAAATTCACCCCTCCACTTT. V and J are TRBV6-6 and TRBJ1-6, with 8 bases fitting TRBD1. Germline V lookup: CDR1 MNHNY, CDR2 SVGAGI (reference sequence). The CDR3 length is 18 residues. V dropped 2 bases and J dropped 7; count of bases not matched to a gene: 13.

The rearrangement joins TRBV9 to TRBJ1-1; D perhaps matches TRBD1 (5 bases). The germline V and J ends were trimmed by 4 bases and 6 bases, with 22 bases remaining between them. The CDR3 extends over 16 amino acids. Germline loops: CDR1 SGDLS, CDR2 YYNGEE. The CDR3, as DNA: TGTGCCAGCAGCCCCACGTGGGACGGACGAGGATCTGAAGCTTTCTTT. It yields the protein CASSPTWDGRGSEAFF.

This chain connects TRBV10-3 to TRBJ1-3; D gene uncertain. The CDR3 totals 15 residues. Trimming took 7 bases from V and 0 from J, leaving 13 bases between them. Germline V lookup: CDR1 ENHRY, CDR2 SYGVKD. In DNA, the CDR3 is TGTGCCATCAAAGTCGCTTTCAGCTCTGGAAACACCATATATTTT. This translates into CAIKVAFSSGNTIYF.

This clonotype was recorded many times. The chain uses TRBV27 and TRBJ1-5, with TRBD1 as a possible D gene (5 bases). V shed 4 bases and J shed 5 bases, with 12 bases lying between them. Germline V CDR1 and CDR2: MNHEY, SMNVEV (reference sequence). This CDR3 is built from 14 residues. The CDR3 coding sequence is TGTGCCAGCAGTTCAGTCGGGGCTTATCAGCCCCAGCATTTT. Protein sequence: CASSSVGAYQPQHF.

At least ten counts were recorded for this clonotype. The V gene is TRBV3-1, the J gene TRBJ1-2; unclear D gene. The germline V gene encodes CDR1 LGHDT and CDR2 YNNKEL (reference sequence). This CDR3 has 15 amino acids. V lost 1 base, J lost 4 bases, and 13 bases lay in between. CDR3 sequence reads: CASSQGEGYLYGYTF. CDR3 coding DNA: TGTGCCAGCAGCCAAGGGGAAGGGTACCTCTATGGCTACACCTTC.

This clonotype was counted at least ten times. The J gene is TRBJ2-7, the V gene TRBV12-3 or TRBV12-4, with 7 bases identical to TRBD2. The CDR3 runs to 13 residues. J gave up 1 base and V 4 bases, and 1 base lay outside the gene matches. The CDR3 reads CASSWEGSYEQYF. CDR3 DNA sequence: TGTGCCAGCAGTTGGGAGGGGTCCTACGAGCAGTACTTC.

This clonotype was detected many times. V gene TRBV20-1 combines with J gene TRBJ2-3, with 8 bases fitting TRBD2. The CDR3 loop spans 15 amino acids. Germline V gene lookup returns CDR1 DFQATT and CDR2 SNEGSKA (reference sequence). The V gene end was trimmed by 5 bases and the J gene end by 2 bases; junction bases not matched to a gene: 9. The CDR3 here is CSARTASGSTDTQYF. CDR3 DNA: TGCAGTGCTCGTACGGCTAGCGGGTCCACAGATACGCAGTATTTT.

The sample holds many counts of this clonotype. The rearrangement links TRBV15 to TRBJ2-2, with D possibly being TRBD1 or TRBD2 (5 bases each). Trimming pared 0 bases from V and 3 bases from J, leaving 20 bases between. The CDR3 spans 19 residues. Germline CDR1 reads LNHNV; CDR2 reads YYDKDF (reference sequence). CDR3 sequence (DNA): TGTGCCACCAGCAGAGAAGGTGCCGTTTACGGGGCTTACACCGGGGAGCTGTTTTTT. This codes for CATSREGAVYGAYTGELFF.

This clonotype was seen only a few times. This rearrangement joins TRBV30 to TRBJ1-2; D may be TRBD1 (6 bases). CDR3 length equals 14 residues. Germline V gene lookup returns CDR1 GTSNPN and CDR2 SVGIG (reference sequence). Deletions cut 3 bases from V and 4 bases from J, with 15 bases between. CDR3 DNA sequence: TGTGCCTGGAGCCCGGGACATCTTGGCTATGGCTACACCTTC. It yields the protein CAWSPGHLGYGYTF.

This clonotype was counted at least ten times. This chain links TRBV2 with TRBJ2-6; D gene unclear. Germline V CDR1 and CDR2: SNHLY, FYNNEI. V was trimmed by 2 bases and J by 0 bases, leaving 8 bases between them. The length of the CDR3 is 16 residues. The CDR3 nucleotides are TGTGCCAGCAGTGAATTCCTGGTCTCTGGGGCCAACGTCCTGACTTTC. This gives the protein CASSEFLVSGANVLTF.

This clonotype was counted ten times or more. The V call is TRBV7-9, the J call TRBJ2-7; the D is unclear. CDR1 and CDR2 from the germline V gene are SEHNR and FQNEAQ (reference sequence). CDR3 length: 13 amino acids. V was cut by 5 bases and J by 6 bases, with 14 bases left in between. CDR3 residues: CASSGKDRLEQYF. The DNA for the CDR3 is TGTGCCAGCAGCGGAAAGGATCGGCTCGAGCAGTACTTC.

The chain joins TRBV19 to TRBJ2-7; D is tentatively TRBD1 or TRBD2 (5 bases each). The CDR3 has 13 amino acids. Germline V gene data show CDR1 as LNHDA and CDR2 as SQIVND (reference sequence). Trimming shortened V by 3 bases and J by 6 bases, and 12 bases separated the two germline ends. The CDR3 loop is CASSIWGISEQYF. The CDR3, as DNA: TGTGCCAGTAGTATTTGGGGGATTTCCGAGCAGTACTTC.

CDR3 amino acids: CASSRGGTDGYTF. The CDR3 DNA follows: TGTGCCAGCAGCCGCGGTGGGACGGATGGCTACACCTTC. This chain links TRBV3-1 with TRBJ1-2; TRBD1 might be the D (5 bases). V lost 4 bases and J lost 6, with 12 bases in between. There are 13 residues in the CDR3. Germline CDR1 reads LGHDT; CDR2 reads YNNKEL (reference sequence).

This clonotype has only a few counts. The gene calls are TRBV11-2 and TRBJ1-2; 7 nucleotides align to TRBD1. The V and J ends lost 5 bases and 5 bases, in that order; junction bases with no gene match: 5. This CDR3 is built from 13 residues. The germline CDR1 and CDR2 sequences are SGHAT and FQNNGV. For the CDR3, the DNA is TGTGCCAGCAGCCTAGGGACAGAATATGGCTACACCTTC. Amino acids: CASSLGTEYGYTF.

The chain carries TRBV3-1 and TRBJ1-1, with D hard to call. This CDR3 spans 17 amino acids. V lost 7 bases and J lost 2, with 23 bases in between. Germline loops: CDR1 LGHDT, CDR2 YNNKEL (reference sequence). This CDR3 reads CASTTSSLAPFNTEAFF. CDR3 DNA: TGTGCCAGCACTACCTCAAGCTTGGCACCTTTTAACACTGAAGCTTTCTTT.

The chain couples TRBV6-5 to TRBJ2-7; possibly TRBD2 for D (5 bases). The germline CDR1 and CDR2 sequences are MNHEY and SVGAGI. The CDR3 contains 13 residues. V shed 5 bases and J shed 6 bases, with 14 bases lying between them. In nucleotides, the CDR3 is TGTGCCAGCAGTGCCCCGGGGAGTCTCGAGCAGTACTTC. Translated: CASSAPGSLEQYF.